The 13 T cell receptor beta chains reported below all come from one sample, sequenced in a study of identical twins. One entry per CDR3 protein, called by TCRdb with MiXCR from the 5' RACE reads. The sample contains about 450,000 distinct CDR3 sequences, about a fifth of which appear only once. The sequencing input was naive T cells sorted from blood. These receptors were obtained from a man aged 50-59 years in good health.

This clonotype was detected ten times or more. This rearrangement joins TRBV12-3 or TRBV12-4 to TRBJ1-1; possibly TRBD1 for D (6 bases). CDR3 length: 12 residues. Trimming shortened V by 6 bases and J by 11 bases, and 16 bases separated the two germline ends. The CDR3 here is CASSIRGGPAFF. The CDR3 nucleotides read TGTGCCAGCAGCATCCGGGGGGGCCCCGCTTTCTTT.

This clonotype came up a few times. This chain joins TRBV6-5 and TRBJ2-7, with D unresolved. V lost 5 bases and J 6 bases, leaving 17 bases between the germline ends. The V gene's germline CDR1 is MNHEY and CDR2 SVGAGI. The CDR3 is made up of 14 amino acids. The CDR3 bases are TGTGCCAGCAGTCAGCTCGGGCCAAGGACCGAGCAGTACTTC. It codes for CASSQLGPRTEQYF.

This clonotype was seen a handful of times. The V gene is TRBV7-9, the J gene TRBJ2-5, with D unresolved. V lost 7 bases, J lost 0 bases, and 12 bases lay in between. Germline CDR1 and CDR2: SEHNR and FQNEAQ (reference sequence). This CDR3 has 14 residues. CDR3 sequence reads: CASTPWANQETQYF. In DNA, the CDR3 is TGTGCCAGCACCCCCTGGGCAAACCAAGAGACCCAGTACTTC.

This clonotype was observed a few times. The chain employs TRBV2 and TRBJ2-7; tentative D call: TRBD2 (6 bases). The germline V and J ends were trimmed by 1 base and 2 bases, with 12 bases remaining between them. CDR3 length: 15 residues. Looked up from germline, CDR1 is SNHLY and CDR2 is FYNNEI. The CDR3 DNA sequence: TGTGCCAGCAGTGAAGGGACTACCTTAACCTACGAGCAGTACTTC. Translated, it gives CASSEGTTLTYEQYF.

The table lists this clonotype with a few counts. The V and J genes are TRBV6-2 or TRBV6-3 and TRBJ2-2; D gene ambiguous. V was cut by 4 bases and J by 0 bases, with 9 bases left in between. The CDR3 totals 15 residues. CDR1 MNHEY and CDR2 SVGEGT come from the germline V gene. This CDR3 reads CASSFRQANTGELFF. DNA for the CDR3: TGTGCCAGCAGTTTTAGACAAGCGAACACCGGGGAGCTGTTTTTT.

The V gene is TRBV10-1, the J gene TRBJ1-5; possibly TRBD1 for D (5 bases). Germline V gene sequence: CDR1 WNHNN, CDR2 SYGVQD (reference sequence). V lost 6 bases and J 4 bases, leaving 13 bases between the germline ends. This CDR3 region has 14 residues. The DNA for the CDR3 is TGCGCCAGCAGACGGGACCGACCTAATCAGCCCCAGCATTTT. As protein: CASRRDRPNQPQHF.

This clonotype was observed once. V usage is TRBV9 and J usage is TRBJ2-1; D perhaps matches TRBD2 (6 bases). Germline CDR1 SGDLS, CDR2 YYNGEE. The V end was cut by 4 bases, the J end by 6 bases, with 17 bases between. The CDR3 runs 15 residues. This chain's CDR3 is CASSLFPLARNEQFF. The CDR3 DNA reads as TGTGCCAGCAGCCTCTTTCCGCTAGCGCGCAATGAGCAGTTCTTC.

The table lists this clonotype with a few counts. The chain is built from TRBV12-3 or TRBV12-4 and TRBJ2-6; no firm D call. This CDR3 comprises 12 residues. V gave up 6 bases and J gave up 4 bases, with 4 bases separating them. CDR3 region: CASRAGANVLTF. The CDR3 DNA reads as TGTGCCAGCAGGGCAGGGGCCAACGTCCTGACTTTC.

The sample holds a few counts of this clonotype. The gene calls are TRBV12-3 or TRBV12-4 and TRBJ2-3; the D gene is possibly TRBD2 (6 bases). The CDR3 contains 15 residues. The V end lost 5 bases, the J end lost 6 bases, and 18 bases lay between the germline ends. The DNA for the CDR3 is TGTGCCAGCAGTCCCGGAGGGGCGCCAGGGGATACGCAGTATTTT. It encodes CASSPGGAPGDTQYF.

This clonotype was observed a handful of times. The CDR3 DNA is TGTGCCAGCAGTTCCGGGACCTTACTAGCGGGAGGCTTATACGAGCAGTACTTC. The encoded protein is CASSSGTLLAGGLYEQYF. This chain uses TRBV6-5 with TRBJ2-7; 12 nucleotides line up with TRBD2. Germline lookup yields CDR1 MNHEY and CDR2 SVGAGI. The CDR3 runs 18 residues. The junction had 14 bases not matched to a gene; V was cut back by 4 bases and J by 4 bases.

The J gene is TRBJ2-7, the V gene TRBV6-1; D may be TRBD1 (7 bases). Deletions cut 1 base from V and 2 bases from J, with 12 bases between. This CDR3 contains 15 residues. Germline CDR1 and CDR2: MNHNS and SASEGT. CDR3 region: CASSEETGRTYEQYF. The CDR3, as DNA: TGTGCCAGCAGTGAAGAGACAGGGAGGACCTACGAGCAGTACTTC.

The chain has TRBV20-1 and TRBJ2-5; unclear D gene. V lost 3 bases and J 7 bases, leaving 15 bases between the germline ends. The CDR3 has 13 amino acids. Per the germline V gene, CDR1 is DFQATT and CDR2 is SNEGSKA (reference sequence). CDR3 protein: CSARPGTSGTQYF. The CDR3, as DNA: TGCAGTGCTAGGCCGGGTACCTCTGGGACCCAGTACTTC.

In this sample, this clonotype turned up a few times. This chain uses TRBV19 with TRBJ2-4, with a tentative D call TRBD1 (5 bases). This CDR3 spans 15 amino acids. V was clipped by 3 bases and J by 4 bases, with 13 bases between them. CDR1 and CDR2 (germline): LNHDA, SQIVND (reference sequence). CDR3 coding DNA: TGTGCCAGTAGTATGTTTACAGGAACAAAAAACATTCAGTACTTC. Protein product: CASSMFTGTKNIQYF.